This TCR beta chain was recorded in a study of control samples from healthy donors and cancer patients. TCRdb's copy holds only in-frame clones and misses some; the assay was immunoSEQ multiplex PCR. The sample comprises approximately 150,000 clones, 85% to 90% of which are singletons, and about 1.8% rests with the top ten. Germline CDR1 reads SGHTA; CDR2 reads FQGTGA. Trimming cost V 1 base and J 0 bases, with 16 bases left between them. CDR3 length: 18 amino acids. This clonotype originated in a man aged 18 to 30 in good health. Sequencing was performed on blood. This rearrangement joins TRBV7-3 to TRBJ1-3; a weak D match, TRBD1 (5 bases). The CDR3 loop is CASSLMGLGRASGNTIYF. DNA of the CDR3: TGTGCCAGCAGCTTAATGGGGCTGGGACGGGCCTCTGGAAACACCATATATTTT. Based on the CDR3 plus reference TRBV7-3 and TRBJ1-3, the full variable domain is GAGVSQTPSNKVTEKGKYVELRCDPISGHTALYWYRQSLGQGPEFLIYFQGTGAADDSGLPNDRFFAVRPEGSVSTLKIQRTERGDSAVYLCASSLMGLGRASGNTIYFGEGSWLTVV.